This T cell receptor beta chain was profiled in a study of regulatory T cells in long-lasting Graves disease. The overall study: Patients newly diagnosed with Graves' had been on antithyroid drugs for under 3 months.

As to time point: newly diagnosed GD, antithyroid drugs for less than 3 months. RNA isolated from PBMCs was used to make the TCR library. Patients came through an endocrinology department, and that department was in Xi'an, China. Through Arm-PCR of CDR3 regions and iRepertoire HTBI primers, TCR beta libraries were built. MiXCR, applied by TCRdb to the multiplex PCR reads, yields one record per CDR3 protein. The table shows a few hundred thousand distinct CDR3 sequences, with around a sixth occurring only once. V gave up 4 bases and J gave up 7 bases, with 13 bases separating them. This CDR3 region has 13 residues. Germline loops: CDR1 LGHDT, CDR2 YNNKEL (reference sequence). These data were likewise used in another study, on T cells in Graves' hyperthyroidism and ophthalmopathy. That investigation notes: Researchers ran a first-round RT-PCR on the TCR CDR3 using the HTBI primer set.

The material was peripheral blood mononuclear cells (PBMCs), obtained at new diagnosis, from a patient treated with antithyroid drugs. The chain has TRBV3-1 and TRBJ1-1; D unresolved. This clonotype was sampled from a woman aged 30 to 39 with Graves disease. The CDR3, as DNA: TGTGCCAGCAGCCGCCTACAGAGAGATGAAGCTTTCTTT. Translated, it gives CASSRLQRDEAFF.